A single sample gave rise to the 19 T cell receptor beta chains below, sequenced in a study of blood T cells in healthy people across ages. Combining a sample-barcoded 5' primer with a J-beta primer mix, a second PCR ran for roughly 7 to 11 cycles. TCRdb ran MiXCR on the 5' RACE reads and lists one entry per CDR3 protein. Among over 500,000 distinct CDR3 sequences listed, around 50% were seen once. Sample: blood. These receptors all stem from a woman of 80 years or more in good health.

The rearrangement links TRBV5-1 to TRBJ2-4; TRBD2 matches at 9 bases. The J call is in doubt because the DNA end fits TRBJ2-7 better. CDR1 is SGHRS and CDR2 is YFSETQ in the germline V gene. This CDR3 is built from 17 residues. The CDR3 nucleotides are TGCGCCAGCAGCTGGCCCCCCAAAGCGGGGGGCAGCGACGAGCAGTACTTC. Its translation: CASSWPPKAGGSDEQYF.

This chain's CDR3 is CAICPGVGSPLHF. Written as DNA, the CDR3 is TGTGCCATCTGTCCCGGGGTCGGGTCACCCCTCCACTTT. The rearrangement joins TRBV10-3 to TRBJ1-6, with D hard to call. The CDR3 length is 13 residues. Per the germline V gene, CDR1 is ENHRY and CDR2 is SYGVKD. V lost 8 bases and J 10 bases, leaving 15 bases between the germline ends.

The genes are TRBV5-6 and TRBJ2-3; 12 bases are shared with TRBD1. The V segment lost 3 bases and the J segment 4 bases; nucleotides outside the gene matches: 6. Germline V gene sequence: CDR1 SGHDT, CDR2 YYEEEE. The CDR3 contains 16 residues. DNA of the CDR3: TGTGCCAGCAGCTGGGGGACAGGGGGCGGCGCAGATACGCAGTATTTT. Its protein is CASSWGTGGGADTQYF.

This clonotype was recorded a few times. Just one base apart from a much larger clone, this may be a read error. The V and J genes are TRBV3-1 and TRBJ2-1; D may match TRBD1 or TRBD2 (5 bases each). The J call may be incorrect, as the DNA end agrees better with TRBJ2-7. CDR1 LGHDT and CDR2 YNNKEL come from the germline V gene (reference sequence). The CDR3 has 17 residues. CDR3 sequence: CASSPGDRPHRYNEQYF. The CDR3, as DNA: TGTGCCAGCAGCCCCGGGGACCGACCTCACCGCTACAATGAGCAGTACTTC.

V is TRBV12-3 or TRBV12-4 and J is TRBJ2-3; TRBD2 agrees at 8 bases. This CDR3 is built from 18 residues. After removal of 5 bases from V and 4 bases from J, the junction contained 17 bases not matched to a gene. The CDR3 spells CASSPDLAGRGMADTQYF. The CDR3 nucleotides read TGTGCCAGCAGTCCGGACCTAGCGGGCCGGGGGATGGCAGATACGCAGTATTTT.

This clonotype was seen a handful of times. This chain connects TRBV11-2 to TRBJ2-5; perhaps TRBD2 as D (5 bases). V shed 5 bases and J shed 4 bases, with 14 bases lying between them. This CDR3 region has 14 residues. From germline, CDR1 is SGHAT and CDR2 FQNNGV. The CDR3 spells CASSPPGLRETQYF. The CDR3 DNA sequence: TGTGCCAGCAGCCCTCCGGGGTTGCGAGAGACCCAGTACTTC.

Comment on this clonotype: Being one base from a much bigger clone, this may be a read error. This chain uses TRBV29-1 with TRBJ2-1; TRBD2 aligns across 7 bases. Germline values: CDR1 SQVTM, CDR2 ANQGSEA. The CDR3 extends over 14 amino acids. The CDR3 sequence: CSVGGGDPYNERFF. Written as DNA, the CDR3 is TGCAGCGTTGGGGGGGGGGACCCTTACAATGAGCGGTTCTTC.

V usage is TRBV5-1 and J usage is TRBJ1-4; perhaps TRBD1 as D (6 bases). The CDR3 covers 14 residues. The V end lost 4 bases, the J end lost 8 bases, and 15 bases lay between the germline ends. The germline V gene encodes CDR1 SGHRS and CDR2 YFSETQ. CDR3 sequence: CASSVGAFGEKLFF. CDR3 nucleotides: TGCGCCAGCAGCGTGGGGGCGTTTGGGGAAAAACTGTTTTTT.

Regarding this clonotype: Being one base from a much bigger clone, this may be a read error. CDR3 in amino acids: CATSGTGRVVDTQYF. CDR3 bases: TGTGCCACCAGTGGTACGGGCAGGGTGGTAGATACGCAGTATTTT. The rearrangement links TRBV24-1 to TRBJ2-3, with D possibly matching TRBD1 (5 bases). The CDR3 consists of 15 residues. V was clipped by 5 bases and J by 5 bases, with 16 bases between them. The germline CDR1 and CDR2 sequences are KGHDR and SFDVKD.

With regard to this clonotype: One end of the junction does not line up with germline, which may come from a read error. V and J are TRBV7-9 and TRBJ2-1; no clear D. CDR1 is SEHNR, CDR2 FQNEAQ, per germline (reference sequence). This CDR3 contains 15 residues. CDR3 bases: TGTGCCAGTAGCTCTCTGACTGGCACGGGCGATGAGCAGTTCTTC. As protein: CASSSLTGTGDEQFF. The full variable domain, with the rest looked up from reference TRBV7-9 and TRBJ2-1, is DTGVSQNPRHKITKRGQNVTFRCDPISEHNRLYWYRQTLGQGPEFLTYFQNEAQLEKSRLLSDRFSAERPKGSFSTLEIQRTEQGDSAMYLCASSSLTGTGDEQFFGPGTRLTVL.

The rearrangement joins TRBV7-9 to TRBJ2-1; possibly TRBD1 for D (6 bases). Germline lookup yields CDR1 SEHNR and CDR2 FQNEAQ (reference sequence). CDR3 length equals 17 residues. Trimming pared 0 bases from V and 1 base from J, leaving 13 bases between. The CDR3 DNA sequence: TGTGCCAGCAGCTTAGCCCTAGGGGGAACATCCTACAATGAGCAGTTCTTC. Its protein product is CASSLALGGTSYNEQFF.

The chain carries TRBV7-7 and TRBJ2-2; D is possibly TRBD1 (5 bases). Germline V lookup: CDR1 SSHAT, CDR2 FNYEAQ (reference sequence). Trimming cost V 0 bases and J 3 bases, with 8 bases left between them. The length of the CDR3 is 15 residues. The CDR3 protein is CASSLASRDTGELFF. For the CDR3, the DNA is TGTGCCAGCAGCTTAGCTTCCAGGGACACCGGGGAGCTGTTTTTT.

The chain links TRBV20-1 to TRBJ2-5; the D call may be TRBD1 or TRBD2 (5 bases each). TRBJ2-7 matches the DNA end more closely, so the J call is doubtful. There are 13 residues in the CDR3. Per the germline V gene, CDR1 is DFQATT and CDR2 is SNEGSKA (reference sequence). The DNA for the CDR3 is TGCAGTGCCCCAGGGAGAGCGGAAAACGAGCAGTACTTC. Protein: CSAPGRAENEQYF.

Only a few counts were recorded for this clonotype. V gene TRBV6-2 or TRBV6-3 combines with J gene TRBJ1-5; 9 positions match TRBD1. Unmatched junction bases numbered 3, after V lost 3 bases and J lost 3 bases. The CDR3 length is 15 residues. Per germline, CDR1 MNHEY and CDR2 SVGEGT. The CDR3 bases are TGTGCCAGCAGTTATGACAGGGGGTTCAATCAGCCCCAGCATTTT. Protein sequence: CASSYDRGFNQPQHF.

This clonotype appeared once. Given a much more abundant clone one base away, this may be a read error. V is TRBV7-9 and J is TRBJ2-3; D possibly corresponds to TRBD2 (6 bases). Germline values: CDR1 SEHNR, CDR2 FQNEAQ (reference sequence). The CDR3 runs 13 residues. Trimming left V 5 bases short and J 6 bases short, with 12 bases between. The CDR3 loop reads CASSPGTDDTQYF. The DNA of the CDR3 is TGTGCCAGCAGCCCGGGGACTGACGATACGCAGTATTTT.

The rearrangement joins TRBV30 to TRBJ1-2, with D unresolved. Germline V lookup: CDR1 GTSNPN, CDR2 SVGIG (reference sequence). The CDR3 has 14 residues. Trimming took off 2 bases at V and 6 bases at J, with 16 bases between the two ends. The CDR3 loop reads CAWSRIVLGHGYTF. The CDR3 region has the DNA TGTGCCTGGAGTCGGATCGTATTGGGCCATGGCTACACCTTC.

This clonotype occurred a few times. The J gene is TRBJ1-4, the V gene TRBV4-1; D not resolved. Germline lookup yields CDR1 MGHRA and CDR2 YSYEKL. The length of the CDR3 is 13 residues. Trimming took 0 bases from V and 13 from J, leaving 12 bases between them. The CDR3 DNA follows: TGCGCCAGCAGCCAAGAGGGGTTTAATGGACTGTTTTTT. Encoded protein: CASSQEGFNGLFF.

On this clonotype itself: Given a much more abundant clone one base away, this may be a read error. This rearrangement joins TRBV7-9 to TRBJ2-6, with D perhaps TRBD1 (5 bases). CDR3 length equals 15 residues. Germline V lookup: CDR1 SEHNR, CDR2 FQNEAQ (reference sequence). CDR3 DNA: TGTGCCAGCAGCTCTCTTCTCTCTGGGGCCAACGTCCCGACTTTC. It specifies CASSSLLSGANVPTF.

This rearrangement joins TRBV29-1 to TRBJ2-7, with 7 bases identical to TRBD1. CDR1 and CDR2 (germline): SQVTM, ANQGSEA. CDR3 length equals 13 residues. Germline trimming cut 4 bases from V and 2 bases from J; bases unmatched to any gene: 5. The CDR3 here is CSVGRQGPYEQYF. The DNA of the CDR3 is TGCAGCGTTGGTCGACAGGGACCCTACGAGCAGTACTTC.